The entry below gives a single T cell receptor beta chain sequence along with its context. Its antigen is unidentified. The CDR3 totals 15 residues. The germline V gene has CDR1 SGHAT and CDR2 FQNNGV. V lost 6 bases and J 5 bases, leaving 16 bases between the germline ends. Unique molecular identifiers were present in the TCR beta cDNA libraries. TCRdb re-analysed the PCR reads in MiXCR, keeping a single row per CDR3 protein. The table has about 400,000 distinct CDR3 sequences, around 37% seen once. This specimen belongs to a study of post-analysis software for immune sequencing data. Study-wide findings and caveats: With TRBV5-6, TRBV5-1 and TRBV20-1 included, about 5 TRBV segments were more frequent in patients than in controls.

The sample consisted of blood. V is TRBV11-2 and J is TRBJ2-2; possibly TRBD2 for D (7 bases). This clonotype originated in a girl between 10 and 17 years old with multiple sclerosis. This CDR3 is CASRTPGGGTGELFF. CDR3 bases: TGTGCCAGCAGAACCCCGGGGGGCGGGACCGGGGAGCTGTTTTTT.